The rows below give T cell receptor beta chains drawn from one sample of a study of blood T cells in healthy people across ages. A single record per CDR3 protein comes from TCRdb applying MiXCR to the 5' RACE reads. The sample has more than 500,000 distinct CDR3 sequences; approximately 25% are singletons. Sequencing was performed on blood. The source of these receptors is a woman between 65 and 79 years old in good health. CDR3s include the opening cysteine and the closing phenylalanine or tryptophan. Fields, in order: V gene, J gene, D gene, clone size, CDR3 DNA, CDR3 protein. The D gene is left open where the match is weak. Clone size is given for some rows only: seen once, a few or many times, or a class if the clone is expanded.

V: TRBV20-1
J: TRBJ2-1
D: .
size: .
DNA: TGCAGTGCAGCGAGTAGGACAGACAATGAGCAGTTCTTC
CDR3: CSAASRTDNEQFF

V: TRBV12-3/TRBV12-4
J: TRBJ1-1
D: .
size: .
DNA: TGTGCCAGCACCGGACAGCGCACTGAAGCTTTCTTT
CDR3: CASTGQRTEAFF

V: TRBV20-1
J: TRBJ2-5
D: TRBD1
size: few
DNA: TGCAGTGCCAGGGAAAACAGGGGAGAGACCCAGTACTTC
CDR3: CSARENRGETQYF

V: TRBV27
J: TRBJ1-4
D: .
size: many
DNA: TGTGCCAGCAGTTTACGGGGTGAAAAACTGTTTTTT
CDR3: CASSLRGEKLFF

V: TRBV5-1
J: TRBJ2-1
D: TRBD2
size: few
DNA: TGCGCCAGCAGCTTATCTAGCGGGCCAGACAATGAGCAGTTCTTC
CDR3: CASSLSSGPDNEQFF

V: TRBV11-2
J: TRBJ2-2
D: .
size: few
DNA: TGTGCCAGCACTCAGTGGGAACGGGGAGTCGGGGAGCTGTTTTTT
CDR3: CASTQWERGVGELFF

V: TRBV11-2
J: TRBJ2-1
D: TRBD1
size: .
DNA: TGTGCCAGCAGCGACCGGACAGGGGACGATGAGCAGTTCTTC
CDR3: CASSDRTGDDEQFF

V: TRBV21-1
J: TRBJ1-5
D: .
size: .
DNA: TGTGCCAGCAGCAACCTCAGGGCCCCTTATAGCAATCAGCCCCAGCATTTT
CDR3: CASSNLRAPYSNQPQHF

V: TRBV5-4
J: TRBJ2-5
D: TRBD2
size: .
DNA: TGTGCCAGCAGCCCAAGCGGGGGAGGAACGAGGGAGACCCAGTACTTC
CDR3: CASSPSGGGTRETQYF

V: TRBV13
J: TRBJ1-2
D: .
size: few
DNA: TGTGCCAGCAGCTTACTGTATGACACAGGGTTAGACTATGGCTACACCTTC
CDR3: CASSLLYDTGLDYGYTF

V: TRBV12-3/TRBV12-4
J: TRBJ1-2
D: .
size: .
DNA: TGTGCCAGCAGTTTAACCGGGGGACACTATGGCTACACCTTC
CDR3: CASSLTGGHYGYTF

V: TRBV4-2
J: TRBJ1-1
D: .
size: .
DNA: TGTGCCAGCAGCCAAGAATTAAGGGCTGAAGCTTTCTTT
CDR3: CASSQELRAEAFF

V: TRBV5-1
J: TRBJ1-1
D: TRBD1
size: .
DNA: TGCGCCAGCAGCCGGGGACAGCCGAACACTGAAGCTTTCTTT
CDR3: CASSRGQPNTEAFF

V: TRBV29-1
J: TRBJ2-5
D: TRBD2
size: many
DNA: TGCAGCGTTGACGAGCGGGGGTTTGAGACCCAGTACTTC
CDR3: CSVDERGFETQYF

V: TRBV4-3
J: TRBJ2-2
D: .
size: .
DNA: TGCGCCAGCAGCCAAGAGTGGGGTGACACCGGGGAGCTGTTTTTT
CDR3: CASSQEWGDTGELFF

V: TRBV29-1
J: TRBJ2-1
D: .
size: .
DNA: TGCAGCGTACTGGGGGGGGCCTCCTACAATGAGCAGTTCTTC
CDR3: CSVLGGASYNEQFF

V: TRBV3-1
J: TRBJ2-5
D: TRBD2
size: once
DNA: TGTGCCAGCAGAGCCGGTAGGGCTAGCGGAACCCAAGAGACCCAGTACTTC
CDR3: CASRAGRASGTQETQYF

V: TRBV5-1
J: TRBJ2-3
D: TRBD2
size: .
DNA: TGCGCCAGCAGCTTGGATACTAGCGGGCACACAGATACGCAGTATTTT
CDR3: CASSLDTSGHTDTQYF

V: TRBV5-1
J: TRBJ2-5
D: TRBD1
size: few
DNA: TGCGCCAGCAGCCCAGGACAGGGGGAAGAGACCCAGTACTTC
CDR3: CASSPGQGEETQYF

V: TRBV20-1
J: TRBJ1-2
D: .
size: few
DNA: TGCAGTGCTAGAGAAGGGGAGAGCGCGGAATATGGCTACAACTTC
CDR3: CSAREGESAEYGYNF

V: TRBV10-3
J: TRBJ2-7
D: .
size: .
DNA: TGTGCCATCAGTGATACGGGCAGGGTGAGCTCCTACGAGCAGTACTTC
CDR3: CAISDTGRVSSYEQYF

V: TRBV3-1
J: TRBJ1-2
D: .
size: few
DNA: TGTGCCAGCAGCCAAGGTGGCAGGGCTAACTATGGCTACACCTTC
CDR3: CASSQGGRANYGYTF

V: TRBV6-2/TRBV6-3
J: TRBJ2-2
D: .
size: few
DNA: TGTGCCAGCAGTATTCCTGGGCTCACCGGGGAGCTGTTTTTT
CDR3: CASSIPGLTGELFF

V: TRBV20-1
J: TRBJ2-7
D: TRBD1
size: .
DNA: TGCAGTGCTAGAGGGGGACAGGCCTACGAGCAGTACTTC
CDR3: CSARGGQAYEQYF

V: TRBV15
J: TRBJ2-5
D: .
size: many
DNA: TGTGCCACCAGCAGAGATAGAGGGTGGGAGACCCAGTACTTC
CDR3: CATSRDRGWETQYF

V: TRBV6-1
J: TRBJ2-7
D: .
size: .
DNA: TGTGCCAGCAGTGAAGCCTGGCCCCACACCTACGAGCAGTACTTC
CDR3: CASSEAWPHTYEQYF

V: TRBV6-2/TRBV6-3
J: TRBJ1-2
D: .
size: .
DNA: TGTGCCAGCAGTTACCCCCAGGTTCACTATGGCTACACCTTC
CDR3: CASSYPQVHYGYTF

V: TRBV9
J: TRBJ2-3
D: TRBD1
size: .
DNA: TGTGCCAGCAGCGTAGAGACAGGGGGCTTTCAGACAGATACGCAGTATTTT
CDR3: CASSVETGGFQTDTQYF

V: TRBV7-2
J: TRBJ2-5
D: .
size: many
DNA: TGTGCCAGCAGCCCCGCCGGAGGGGTTGTTGAGCAGTACTTC
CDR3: CASSPAGGVVEQYF

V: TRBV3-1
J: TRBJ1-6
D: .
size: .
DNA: TGTGCCAGCAGCCAAGCCCGGGTTCCCCTCCACTTT
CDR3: CASSQARVPLHF

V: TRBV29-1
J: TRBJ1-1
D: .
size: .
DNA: TGCAGCGGGAGCTACAGGGTCGACACTGAAGCTTTCTTT
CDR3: CSGSYRVDTEAFF

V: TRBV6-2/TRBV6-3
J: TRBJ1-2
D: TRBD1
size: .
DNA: TGTGCCAGCAGTTACTCGAAGGTCCGACAGGGCTTAGATGGCTACACCTTC
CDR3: CASSYSKVRQGLDGYTF

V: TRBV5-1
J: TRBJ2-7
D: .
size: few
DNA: TGCGCCAGTAGCTTGGGTAATGTAGGGGACGGTTACGAGCAGTACTTC
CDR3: CASSLGNVGDGYEQYF

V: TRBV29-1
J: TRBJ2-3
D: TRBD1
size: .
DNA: TGCAGCGGGGGGACAGGGAGGGATACGCAGTATTTT
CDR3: CSGGTGRDTQYF

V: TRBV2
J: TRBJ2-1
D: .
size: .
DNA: TGTGCCAGCAGTGGGAACAGGTACAATGAGCAGTTCTTC
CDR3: CASSGNRYNEQFF

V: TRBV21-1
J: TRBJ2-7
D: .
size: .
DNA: TGTGCCAGCAGCAGGATGAGCAACGAGCAGTACTTC
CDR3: CASSRMSNEQYF

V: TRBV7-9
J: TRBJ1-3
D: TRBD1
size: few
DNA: TGTGCCAGCAGCTTACCCAGCGGGACAGTTGGAAACACCATATATTTT
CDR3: CASSLPSGTVGNTIYF

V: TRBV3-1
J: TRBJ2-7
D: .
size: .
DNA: TGTGCCAGCAGCCATCGGAGTGGGAGCCACGAGCAGTACTTC
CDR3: CASSHRSGSHEQYF

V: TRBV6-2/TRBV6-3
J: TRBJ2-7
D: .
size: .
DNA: TGTGCCAGCAGATCCGGGCAAAGAACCGGCGAGCAGTACTTC
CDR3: CASRSGQRTGEQYF

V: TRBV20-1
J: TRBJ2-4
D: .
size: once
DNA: TGCAGTGTACAAACGCAGGGAAAAAACATTCAGTACTTC
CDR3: CSVQTQGKNIQYF

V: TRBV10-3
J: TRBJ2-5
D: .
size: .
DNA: TGTGCCATCAGTGGGGGATCCCAAGAGACCCAGCACTTC
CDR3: CAISGGSQETQHF

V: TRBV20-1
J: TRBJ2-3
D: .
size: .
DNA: TGCAGTGCTGAAGGTCGTGGTACGCAGTATTTT
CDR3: CSAEGRGTQYF

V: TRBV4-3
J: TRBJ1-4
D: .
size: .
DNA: TGCGCCAGCAGCCAAGATCGGGGGGGACACCTTGCAACTAATGAAAAACTGTTTTTT
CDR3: CASSQDRGGHLATNEKLFF

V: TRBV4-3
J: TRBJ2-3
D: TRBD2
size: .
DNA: TGCGCCAGCAGCCGGGGAGGACTAGCGGGAGGGGTGGATACGCAGTATTTT
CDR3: CASSRGGLAGGVDTQYF

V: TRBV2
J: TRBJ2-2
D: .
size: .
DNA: TGTGCCAGCAGGGGTACGGGGGTGACCGGGGAGCTGTTTTTT
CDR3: CASRGTGVTGELFF